The 21 T cell receptor beta chains below all came from one sample that was sequenced in a study of blood T cell repertoires in COVID-19. Sequencing used immunoSEQ multiplex PCR; TCRdb keeps in-frame clones, though not all of them. The sample has 10,000 to 15,000 clones; 65% to 90% are singletons. Sequencing was carried out using peripheral blood. All receptors derive from a woman in her fifties or sixties with acute or convalescent COVID-19.

This chain links TRBV24-1 with TRBJ2-5; 8 positions match TRBD1. From germline, CDR1 is KGHDR and CDR2 SFDVKD. The trim removed 3 bases at V and 7 bases at J, leaving 9 bases unmatched. This CDR3 spans 15 amino acids. CDR3 sequence (DNA): TGTGCCACCAGTGATCCCCTGACAGGGGCAGGGACCCAGTACTTC. It specifies CATSDPLTGAGTQYF.

This chain connects TRBV2 to TRBJ2-2; 7 bases line up with TRBD2. Unmatched junction bases numbered 0, after V lost 8 bases and J lost 6 bases. The CDR3 has 11 amino acids. Germline V gives CDR1 SNHLY, CDR2 FYNNEI. In DNA, the CDR3 is TGTGCCAGCGGGGGGGCCGGGGAGCTGTTTTTT. Amino acids: CASGGAGELFF.

This chain joins TRBV2 and TRBJ1-2; tentatively, D is TRBD1 (6 bases). The CDR3 totals 15 residues. V was shortened by 4 bases and J by 3 bases, with 15 bases between the two germline ends. Per germline, CDR1 SNHLY and CDR2 FYNNEI. CDR3 sequence reads: CASSAGAGNDYGYTF. The CDR3 region has the DNA TGTGCCAGCAGTGCAGGGGCAGGGAACGACTATGGCTACACCTTC.

V gene TRBV7-6 combines with J gene TRBJ2-1, with TRBD1 identical over 11 bases. CDR3 size: 18 residues. CDR1 and CDR2 from the germline V gene are SGHVS and FNYEAQ. V dropped 5 bases and J dropped 1; count of bases not matched to a gene: 10. The CDR3 nucleotides read TGTGCCAGCAGCCCATGGGGGACAGGGGGTAGGTCCTACAATGAGCAGTTCTTC. It codes for CASSPWGTGGRSYNEQFF.

The gene calls are TRBV7-8 and TRBJ1-4; the D gene is possibly TRBD1 (5 bases). Germline CDR1 reads SGHVS; CDR2 reads FQNEAQ. This CDR3 comprises 20 residues. Trimming took off 5 bases at V and 2 bases at J, with 27 bases between the two ends. Written as DNA, the CDR3 is TGTGCCAGCAGCCCCGGGTTGCGGGACTATCCTACCCCCACTAATGAAAAACTGTTTTTT. Amino acids: CASSPGLRDYPTPTNEKLFF.

The V and J genes are TRBV30 and TRBJ2-7; 16 positions match TRBD2. The CDR3 has 16 amino acids. With V trimmed by 2 bases and J by 2 bases, 3 bases remained unmatched. The V gene's germline CDR1 is GTSNPN and CDR2 SVGIG (reference sequence). The CDR3 here is CAWSSGTSGGAYEQYF. The DNA of the CDR3 is TGTGCCTGGAGTTCCGGGACTAGCGGGGGGGCCTACGAGCAGTACTTC.

The gene calls are TRBV3-1 (or the pseudogene TRBV3-2) and TRBJ1-1; TRBD1 might be the D (5 bases). This CDR3 has 13 amino acids. Trimming took off 4 bases at V and 1 base at J, with 7 bases between the two ends. The germline V gene has CDR1 LGHDT and CDR2 YNNKEL (reference sequence). The CDR3 here is CASSRGGNTEAFF. In nucleotides, the CDR3 is TGTGCCAGCAGCCGGGGGGGGAACACTGAAGCTTTCTTT.

As regards this clone: This sample also contains other DNA sequences that code for the same CDR3. The DNA for the CDR3 is TGTGCCAGCAGTCCGACAGGGAGGAGCAATCAGCCCCAGCATTTT. This translates into CASSPTGRSNQPQHF. The rearrangement links TRBV6-5 to TRBJ1-5; TRBD1 aligns across 7 bases. V shed 5 bases, J shed 1 base, and the junction held 5 bases outside the gene matches. Germline assignment: CDR1 MNHEY and CDR2 SVGAGI. The CDR3 has 15 residues.

The rearrangement links TRBV19 to TRBJ1-1; D gene ambiguous. Trimming pared 2 bases from V and 4 bases from J, leaving 11 bases between. The germline CDR1 and CDR2 sequences are LNHDA and SQIVND (reference sequence). The CDR3 is 14 amino acids. This CDR3 is CASSISGGPTEAFF. In DNA, the CDR3 is TGTGCCAGTAGTATATCGGGAGGCCCCACTGAAGCTTTCTTT.

The chain joins TRBV27 to TRBJ2-2; D gene unclear. Trimming took off 7 bases at V and 1 base at J, with 10 bases between the two ends. Germline values: CDR1 MNHEY, CDR2 SMNVEV (reference sequence). The CDR3 consists of 14 residues. The CDR3 sequence: CASTQRVNTGELFF. The CDR3 DNA reads as TGTGCCAGCACCCAACGGGTGAACACCGGGGAGCTGTTTTTT.

V gene TRBV3-1 (or the pseudogene TRBV3-2) combines with J gene TRBJ1-4, with D perhaps matching TRBD1 (5 bases). The CDR3 runs to 13 residues. V dropped 1 base and J dropped 14 bases, with 14 bases sitting between them. CDR1 is LGHDT and CDR2 is YNNKEL in the germline V gene (reference sequence). The CDR3 DNA is TGTGCCAGCAGCCAAGGGAGACAGTGGCGGCTGTTTTTT. It specifies CASSQGRQWRLFF.

This clone was detected only once. The chain combines TRBV27 with TRBJ2-6; TRBD1 matches at 7 bases. V shed 6 bases and J 2 bases; nucleotides not matched to a gene: 7. Germline-derived CDR1 and CDR2 are MNHEY and SMNVEV (reference sequence). This CDR3 is built from 16 residues. The CDR3 nucleotides read TGTGCCAGCAGGTTGAGCCAGGGGGCTGGGGCCAACGTCCTGACTTTC. Its protein is CASRLSQGAGANVLTF.

The CDR3 DNA is TGTGCCAGCAGTGAATACAGTAACTACGAGCAGTACTTC. It codes for CASSEYSNYEQYF. This chain joins TRBV2 and TRBJ2-7; no firm D call. V shed 2 bases and J shed 3 bases, with 8 bases lying between them. Germline V gene data show CDR1 as SNHLY and CDR2 as FYNNEI. The CDR3 runs to 13 residues.

The V call is TRBV7-9, the J call TRBJ1-1; tentatively, D is TRBD1 (6 bases). The V and J ends lost 5 bases and 7 bases respectively, with 11 bases between them. Germline loops: CDR1 SEHNR, CDR2 FQNEAQ (reference sequence). CDR3 length: 12 residues. The CDR3 bases are TGTGCCAGCAGCATTAAACAGGGTGAAGCTTTCTTT. Its protein product is CASSIKQGEAFF.

The chain employs TRBV10-3 and TRBJ2-2, with 7 bases aligning to TRBD1. From germline, CDR1 is ENHRY and CDR2 SYGVKD. Losses at the gene ends were 6 bases for V and 1 base for J; bases not matched to a gene: 8. This CDR3 has 16 amino acids. This CDR3 reads CAISRSTGRNTGELFF. The CDR3 DNA reads TGTGCCATCAGCCGGTCGACAGGGAGGAACACCGGGGAGCTGTTTTTT.

V and J are TRBV7-8 and TRBJ2-1, with 10 bases aligning to TRBD2. CDR1 and CDR2 (germline): SGHVS, FQNEAQ. CDR3 size: 15 residues. V shed 5 bases, J shed 5 bases, and the junction held 6 bases outside the gene matches. The CDR3: CASSISGGSHNEQFF. CDR3 nucleotides: TGTGCCAGCAGCATTAGCGGGGGGTCCCACAATGAGCAGTTCTTC. Drawing the rest from reference TRBV7-8 and TRBJ2-1, the complete variable domain is GAGVSQSPRYKVAKRGQDVALRCDPISGHVSLFWYQQALGQGPEFLTYFQNEAQLDKSGLPSDRFFAERPEGSVSTLKIQRTQQEDSAVYLCASSISGGSHNEQFFGPGTRLTVL.

The rearrangement joins TRBV11-1 to TRBJ2-3; D might be TRBD2 (5 bases). CDR1 and CDR2 from the germline V gene are SGHAT and FQDESV (reference sequence). The CDR3 sequence is 16 residues long. The V end lost 4 bases, the J end lost 3 bases, and 17 bases lay between the germline ends. CDR3 loop: CASSSSGTWRTDTQYF. DNA for the CDR3: TGTGCCAGCAGCTCTTCCGGCACCTGGAGGACAGATACGCAGTATTTT.

V and J are TRBV10-2 and TRBJ1-3, with 7 bases matching TRBD1. Germline V lookup: CDR1 WSHSY, CDR2 SAAADI. CDR3 length: 16 residues. Germline trimming cut 4 bases from V and 1 base from J; bases unmatched to any gene: 7. The CDR3 sequence is CASSGQGRSSGNTIYF. The DNA of the CDR3 is TGCGCCAGCAGTGGACAGGGAAGATCGTCTGGAAACACCATATATTTT.

This clone has just a few counts. The genes are TRBV6-1 and TRBJ1-2; the D gene is possibly TRBD1 (6 bases). This CDR3 contains 17 residues. CDR1 is MNHNS and CDR2 is SASEGT in the germline V gene. V was clipped by 2 bases and J by 2 bases, with 18 bases between them. The CDR3 nucleotides are TGTGCCAGCAGTGAAACCTTGATGGGGGGGCTGAACTATGGCTACACCTTC. Its translation: CASSETLMGGLNYGYTF.

The rearrangement joins TRBV7-8 to TRBJ1-1; the D gene is possibly TRBD1 (6 bases). CDR1 and CDR2 (germline): SGHVS, FQNEAQ. V lost 0 bases, J lost 4 bases, and 9 bases lay in between. This CDR3 is built from 14 residues. The CDR3 nucleotides read TGTGCCAGCAGCTTAGCTCGCAGGGGCACTGAAGCTTTCTTT. It translates to CASSLARRGTEAFF.

This clone was observed a handful of times. This rearrangement joins TRBV2 to TRBJ1-2; the match to TRBD1 covers 7 bases. The CDR3 length is 16 residues. Germline lookup yields CDR1 SNHLY and CDR2 FYNNEI. V was pared by 6 bases and J by 2 bases, with 12 bases of the junction left unmatched. CDR3 in amino acids: CASRREPGQLNYGYTF. The CDR3, as DNA: TGTGCCAGCAGAAGAGAACCGGGACAGCTAAACTATGGCTACACCTTC.